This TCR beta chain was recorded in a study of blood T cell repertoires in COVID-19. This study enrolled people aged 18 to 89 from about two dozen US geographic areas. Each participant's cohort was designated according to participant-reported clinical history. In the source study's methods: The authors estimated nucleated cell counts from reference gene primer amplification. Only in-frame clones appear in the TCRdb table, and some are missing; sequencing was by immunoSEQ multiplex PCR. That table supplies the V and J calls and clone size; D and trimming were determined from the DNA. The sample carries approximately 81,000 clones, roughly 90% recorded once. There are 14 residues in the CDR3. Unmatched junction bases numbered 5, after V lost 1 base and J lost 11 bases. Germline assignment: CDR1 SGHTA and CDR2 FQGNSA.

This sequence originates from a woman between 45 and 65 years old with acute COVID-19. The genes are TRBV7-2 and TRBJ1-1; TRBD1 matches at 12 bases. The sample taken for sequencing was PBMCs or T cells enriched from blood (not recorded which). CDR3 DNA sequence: TGTGCCAGCAGCTTAGAGGGACAGGGGGCGAGGGCTTTCTTT. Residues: CASSLEGQGARAFF.